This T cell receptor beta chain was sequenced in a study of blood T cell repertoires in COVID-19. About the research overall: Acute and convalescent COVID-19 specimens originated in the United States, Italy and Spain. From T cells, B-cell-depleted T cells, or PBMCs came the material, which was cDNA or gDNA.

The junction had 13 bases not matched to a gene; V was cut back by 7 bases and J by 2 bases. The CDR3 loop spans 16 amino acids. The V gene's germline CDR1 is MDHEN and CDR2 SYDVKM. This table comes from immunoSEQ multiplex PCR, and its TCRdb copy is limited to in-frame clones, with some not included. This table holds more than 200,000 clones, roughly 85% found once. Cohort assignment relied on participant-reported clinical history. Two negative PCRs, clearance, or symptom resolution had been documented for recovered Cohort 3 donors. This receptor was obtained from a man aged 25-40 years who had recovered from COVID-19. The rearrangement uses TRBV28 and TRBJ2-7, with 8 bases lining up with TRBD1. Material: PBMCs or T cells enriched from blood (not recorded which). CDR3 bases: TGTGCCAGCACAACAAATCGACAGGGGAAGCCCTACGAGCAGTACTTC. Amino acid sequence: CASTTNRQGKPYEQYF. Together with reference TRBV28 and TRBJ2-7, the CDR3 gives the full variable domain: DVKVTQSSRYLVKRTGEKVFLECVQDMDHENMFWYRQDPGLGLRLIYFSYDVKMKEKGDIPEGYSVSREKKERFSLILESASTNQTSMYLCASTTNRQGKPYEQYFGPGTRLTVT.